This record looks at one TCR beta chain sequence and its context. Its target is not known. Additional DNA sequences in this sample encode the identical CDR3. This sample stems from a study of shared clonotypes between healthy human individuals. Study overall: Per donor, three plates held CD4 naive cells, three held CD4 memory, two held CD8 naive and one held CD8 memory. The study's findings and limits: Clonotype sharing among the donors was expected to vary with sequencing depth.

V was pared by 5 bases and J by 8 bases, with 5 bases of the junction left unmatched. The germline gives CDR1 SEHNR, CDR2 FQNEAQ (reference sequence). The CDR3 spans 14 residues. Naive CD4+ cells were CD45RA-selected; the remaining cells were memory. Genomic DNA of every subset was divided equally among multiple immunoSEQ plates. Only in-frame clones appear in the TCRdb table, and some are missing; sequencing was by immunoSEQ multiplex PCR. Seen here are under 2,500,000 clones, nearly 97% observed once, and the top ten hold 0.1% to 0.15%. This TCR derives from a man aged 18 to 30 in good health. The sample consisted of naive CD4+ T cells sorted from blood. Sample subset: CD45RA+ positively selected. The chain couples TRBV7-9 to TRBJ1-6, with TRBD1 identical over 8 bases. The CDR3 coding sequence is TGTGCCAGCAGCCAAGGACAGGGCGATTCACCCCTCCACTTT. Translating gives CASSQGQGDSPLHF.